The 10 T cell receptor beta chains presented below share a single source sample, sequenced in a study of identical twins. TCRdb independently ran MiXCR on the 5' RACE reads; one entry per CDR3 protein. The sample lists 1.5 million or so distinct CDR3 sequences, less than 40% occurring once. Sequenced: cord blood. Receptors originate from a newborn girl in good health.

This clonotype came up a few times. This chain uses TRBV28 with TRBJ2-3; D is possibly TRBD1 (7 bases). The CDR3 has 16 residues. CDR1 MDHEN and CDR2 SYDVKM come from the germline V gene. The V end was cut by 1 base, the J end by 8 bases, with 19 bases between. CDR3 coding DNA: TGTGCCAGCAGTTTATACCAACTAGCCCAGGGGGGTACGCAGTATTTT. Encoded protein: CASSLYQLAQGGTQYF.

This clonotype was picked up many times. The CDR3, as DNA: TGCAGCGTTGTCGGGGGGACAGTTCCTTATGGCTACACCTTC. Encoded protein: CSVVGGTVPYGYTF. The V call is TRBV29-1, the J call TRBJ1-2, with 7 bases identical to TRBD1. J lost 5 bases, V lost 4 bases, and 10 bases had no gene match. The CDR3 contains 14 residues. The germline V gene encodes CDR1 SQVTM and CDR2 ANQGSEA.

This clonotype was seen a few times. This rearrangement joins TRBV7-9 to TRBJ1-2, with D tentatively TRBD1 (6 bases). The germline CDR1 and CDR2 sequences are SEHNR and FQNEAQ (reference sequence). Trimming removed 5 bases at V and 3 bases at J, with 13 bases between. The CDR3 runs 14 residues. The CDR3 sequence is CASSGTGLDYGYTF. In DNA, the CDR3 is TGTGCCAGCAGCGGCACAGGGTTGGACTATGGCTACACCTTC.

A remark on this clonotype: At one boundary the junction diverges from the germline segment, which might be a read error. V usage is TRBV27 and J usage is TRBJ2-7; D is ambiguous. The germline CDR1 and CDR2 sequences are MNHEY and SMNVEV (reference sequence). The CDR3 is 15 residues long. The CDR3 protein is CASRLSYRRSYEQYF. For the CDR3, the DNA is TGTGCCAGCAGGTTATCGTACCGGCGTTCCTACGAGCAGTACTTC.

This clonotype was picked up many times. The chain uses TRBV13 and TRBJ2-3, with D possibly TRBD2 on 6 matching bases. The germline CDR1 and CDR2 sequences are PRHDT and FYEKMQ (reference sequence). Trimming removed 5 bases from V and 0 bases from J, with 18 bases in between. This CDR3 is 17 amino acids long. This chain's CDR3 is CASSLGAGRYSTDTQYF. DNA for the CDR3: TGTGCCAGCAGCCTCGGCGCGGGGCGCTATAGCACAGATACGCAGTATTTT.

The gene calls are TRBV20-1 and TRBJ2-1, with TRBD2 identical over 8 bases. Germline values: CDR1 DFQATT, CDR2 SNEGSKA (reference sequence). Trimming removed 1 base from V and 5 bases from J; junction bases left unmatched: 4. This CDR3 region has 14 residues. CDR3 sequence (DNA): TGCAGTGCTAGAGCCACTAGCGGACACAATGAGCAGTTCTTC. It codes for CSARATSGHNEQFF.

A few counts support this clonotype. This chain connects TRBV12-3 or TRBV12-4 to TRBJ1-1; D is undetermined. V lost 3 bases and J lost 1, with 12 bases in between. The CDR3 loop spans 15 amino acids. CDR3 sequence (DNA): TGTGCCAGCAGTTTCAGCCCCCCAGGGAACACTGAAGCTTTCTTT. Amino acid sequence: CASSFSPPGNTEAFF.

The J gene is TRBJ2-2, the V gene TRBV9; the D is unclear. Germline-derived CDR1 and CDR2 are SGDLS and YYNGEE. The length of the CDR3 is 12 residues. V gave up 0 bases and J gave up 8 bases, with 5 bases separating them. CDR3 DNA sequence: TGTGCCAGCAGCGTAGAGGGTGGGGAGCTGTTTTTT. It codes for CASSVEGGELFF.

This chain links TRBV7-2 with TRBJ2-7, with 8 positions matching TRBD1. CDR1 and CDR2 from the germline V gene are SGHTA and FQGNSA. The CDR3 length is 16 residues. Losses at the gene ends were 1 base for V and 3 bases for J; bases not matched to a gene: 8. CDR3 bases: TGTACCAGCAGCTTAGTGGGGGGACAGGACCTCTACGAGCAGTACTTC. Translated: CTSSLVGGQDLYEQYF.

V and J are TRBV7-2 and TRBJ1-2, with TRBD1 matching over 10 bases. Germline V gives CDR1 SGHTA, CDR2 FQGNSA. The CDR3 consists of 14 residues. V was clipped by 4 bases and J by 10 bases; unmatched bases: 9. The DNA of the CDR3 is TGTGCCAGCAGCTCCCAGACAGGGGGCTACGACTACACCTTC. Protein: CASSSQTGGYDYTF.